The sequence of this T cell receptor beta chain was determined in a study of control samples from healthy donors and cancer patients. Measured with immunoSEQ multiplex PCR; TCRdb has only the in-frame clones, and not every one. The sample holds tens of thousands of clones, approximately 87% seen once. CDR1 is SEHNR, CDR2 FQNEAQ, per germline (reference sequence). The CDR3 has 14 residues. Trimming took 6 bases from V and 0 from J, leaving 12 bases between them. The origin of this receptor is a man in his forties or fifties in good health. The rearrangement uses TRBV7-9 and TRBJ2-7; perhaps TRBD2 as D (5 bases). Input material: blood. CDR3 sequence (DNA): TGTGCCAGCAGTTCCGGGATATCCTCCTACGAGCAGTACTTC. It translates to CASSSGISSYEQYF.